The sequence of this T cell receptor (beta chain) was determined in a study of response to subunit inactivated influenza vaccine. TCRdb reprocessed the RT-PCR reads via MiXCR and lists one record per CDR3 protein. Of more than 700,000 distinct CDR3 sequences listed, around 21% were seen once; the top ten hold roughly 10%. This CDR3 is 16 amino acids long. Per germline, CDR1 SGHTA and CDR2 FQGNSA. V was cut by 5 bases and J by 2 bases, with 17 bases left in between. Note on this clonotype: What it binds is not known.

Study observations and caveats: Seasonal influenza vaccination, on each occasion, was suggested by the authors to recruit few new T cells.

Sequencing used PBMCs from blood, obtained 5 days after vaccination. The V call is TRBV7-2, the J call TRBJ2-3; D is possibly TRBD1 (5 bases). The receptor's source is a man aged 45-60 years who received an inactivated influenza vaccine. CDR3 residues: CASSRILTANTDTQYF. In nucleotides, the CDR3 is TGTGCCAGCAGCCGAATCCTGACAGCGAACACAGATACGCAGTATTTT.